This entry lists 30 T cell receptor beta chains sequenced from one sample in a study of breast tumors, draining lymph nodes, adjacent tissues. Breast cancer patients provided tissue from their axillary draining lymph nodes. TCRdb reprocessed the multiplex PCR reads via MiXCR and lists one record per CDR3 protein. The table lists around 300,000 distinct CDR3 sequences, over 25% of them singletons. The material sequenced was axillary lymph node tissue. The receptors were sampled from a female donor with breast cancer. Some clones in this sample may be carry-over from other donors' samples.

Written as DNA, the CDR3 is TGTGCCAGCAGGAGCCTAACCGGGGAGCTGTTTTTT. Encoded protein: CASRSLTGELFF. The J gene is TRBJ2-2, the V gene TRBV6-6; D call uncertain. Germline V gene data show CDR1 as MNHNY and CDR2 as SVGAGI (reference sequence). Trimming shortened V by 6 bases and J by 5 bases, and 7 bases separated the two germline ends. The CDR3 totals 12 residues.

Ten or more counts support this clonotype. The DNA of the CDR3 is TGTGCTAGTGGTATCCGGGACAGGGGGCGGGATGGCTACACCTTC. Residues: CASGIRDRGRDGYTF. The chain joins TRBV12-5 to TRBJ1-2, with TRBD1 identical over 12 bases. Germline CDR1 reads LGHNT; CDR2 reads FRNRAP. J lost 6 bases, V lost 5 bases, and 7 bases had no gene match. The CDR3 length is 15 residues.

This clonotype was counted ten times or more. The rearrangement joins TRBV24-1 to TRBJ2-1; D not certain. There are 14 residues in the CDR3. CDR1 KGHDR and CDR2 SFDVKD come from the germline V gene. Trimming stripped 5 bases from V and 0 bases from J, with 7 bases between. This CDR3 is CATSGSSSYNEQFF. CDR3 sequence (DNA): TGTGCCACCAGTGGATCGAGCTCCTACAATGAGCAGTTCTTC.

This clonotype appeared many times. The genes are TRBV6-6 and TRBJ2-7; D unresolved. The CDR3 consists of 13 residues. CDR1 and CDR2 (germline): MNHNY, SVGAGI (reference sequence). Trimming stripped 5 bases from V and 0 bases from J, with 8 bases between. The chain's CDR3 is CASSPQSSYEQYF. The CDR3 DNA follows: TGTGCCAGCAGTCCCCAGAGCTCCTACGAGCAGTACTTC.

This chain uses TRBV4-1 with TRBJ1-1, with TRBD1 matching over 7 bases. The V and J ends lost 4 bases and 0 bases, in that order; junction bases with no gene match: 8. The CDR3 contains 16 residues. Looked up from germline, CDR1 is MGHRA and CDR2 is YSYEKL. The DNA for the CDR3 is TGCGCCAGCAGCCTAGGGTCTACAGGGGTGAACACTGAAGCTTTCTTT. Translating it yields CASSLGSTGVNTEAFF.

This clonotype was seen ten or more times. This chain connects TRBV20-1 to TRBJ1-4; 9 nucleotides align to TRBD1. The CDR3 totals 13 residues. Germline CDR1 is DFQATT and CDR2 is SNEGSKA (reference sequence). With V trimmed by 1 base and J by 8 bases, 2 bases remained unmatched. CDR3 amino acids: CSARGTGGEKLFF. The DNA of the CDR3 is TGCAGTGCTAGAGGCACAGGGGGCGAAAAACTGTTTTTT.

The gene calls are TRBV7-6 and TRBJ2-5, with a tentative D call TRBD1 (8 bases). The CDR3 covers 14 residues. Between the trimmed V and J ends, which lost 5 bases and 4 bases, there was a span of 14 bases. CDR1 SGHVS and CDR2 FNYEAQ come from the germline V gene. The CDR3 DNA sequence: TGTGCCAGCAGCCACACAGGGGGGGCAGAGACCCAGTACTTC. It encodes CASSHTGGAETQYF.

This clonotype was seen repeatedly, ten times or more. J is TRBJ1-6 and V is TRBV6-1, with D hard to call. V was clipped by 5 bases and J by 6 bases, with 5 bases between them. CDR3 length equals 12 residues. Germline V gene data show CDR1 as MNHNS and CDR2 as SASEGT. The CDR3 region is CASSNTNSPLHF. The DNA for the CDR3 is TGTGCCAGCAGTAACACTAATTCACCCCTCCACTTT.

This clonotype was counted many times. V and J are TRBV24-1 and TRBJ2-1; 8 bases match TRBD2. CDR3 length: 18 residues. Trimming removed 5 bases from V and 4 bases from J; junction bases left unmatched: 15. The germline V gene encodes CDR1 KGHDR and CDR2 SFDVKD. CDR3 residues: CATSGPPGGDRSYNEQFF. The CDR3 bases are TGTGCCACCAGTGGCCCCCCGGGGGGGGATCGATCTTACAATGAGCAGTTCTTC.

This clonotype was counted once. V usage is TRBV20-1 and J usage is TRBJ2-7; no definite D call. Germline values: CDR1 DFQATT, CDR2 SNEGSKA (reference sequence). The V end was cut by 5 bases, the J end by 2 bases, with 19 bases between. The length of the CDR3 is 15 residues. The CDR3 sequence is CSAGPTPTPTYEQYF. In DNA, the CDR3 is TGCAGTGCTGGCCCCACCCCCACACCAACCTACGAGCAGTACTTC.

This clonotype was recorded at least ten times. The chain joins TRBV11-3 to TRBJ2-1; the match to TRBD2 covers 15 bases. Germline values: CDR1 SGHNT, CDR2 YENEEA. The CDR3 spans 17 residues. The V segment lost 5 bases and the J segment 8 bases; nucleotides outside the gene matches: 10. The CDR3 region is CASSRGLAGGAIDEQFF. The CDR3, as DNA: TGTGCCAGCAGCCGGGGACTAGCGGGAGGCGCTATCGATGAGCAGTTCTTC.

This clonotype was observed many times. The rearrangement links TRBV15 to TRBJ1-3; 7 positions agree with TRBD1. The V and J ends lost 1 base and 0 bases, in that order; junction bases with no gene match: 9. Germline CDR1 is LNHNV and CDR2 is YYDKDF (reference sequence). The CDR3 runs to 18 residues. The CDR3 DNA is TGTGCCACCAGCAGAGGTTGGACAGGACAGAGCTCTGGAAACACCATATATTTT. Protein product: CATSRGWTGQSSGNTIYF.

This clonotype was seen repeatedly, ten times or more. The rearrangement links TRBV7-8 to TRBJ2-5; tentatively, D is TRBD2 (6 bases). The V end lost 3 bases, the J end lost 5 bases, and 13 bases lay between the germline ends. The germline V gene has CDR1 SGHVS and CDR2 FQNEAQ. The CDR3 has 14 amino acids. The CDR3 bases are TGTGCCAGCAGCTTTGGGGGACTTTTGGAGACCCAGTACTTC. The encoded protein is CASSFGGLLETQYF.

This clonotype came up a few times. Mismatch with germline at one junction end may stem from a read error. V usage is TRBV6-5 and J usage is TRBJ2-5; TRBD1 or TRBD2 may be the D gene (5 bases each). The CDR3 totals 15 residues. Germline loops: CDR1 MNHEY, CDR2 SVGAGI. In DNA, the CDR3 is TGTGCCAGCAGTCACTCGGGGCAACCGCCGGAGACCCAGTACTTC. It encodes CASSHSGQPPETQYF.

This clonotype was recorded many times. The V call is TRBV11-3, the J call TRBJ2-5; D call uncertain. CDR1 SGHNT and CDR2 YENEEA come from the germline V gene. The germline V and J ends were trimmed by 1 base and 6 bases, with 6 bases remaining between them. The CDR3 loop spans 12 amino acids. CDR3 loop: CASSLVKQTQYF. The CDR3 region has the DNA TGTGCCAGCAGCTTAGTTAAGCAGACCCAGTACTTC.

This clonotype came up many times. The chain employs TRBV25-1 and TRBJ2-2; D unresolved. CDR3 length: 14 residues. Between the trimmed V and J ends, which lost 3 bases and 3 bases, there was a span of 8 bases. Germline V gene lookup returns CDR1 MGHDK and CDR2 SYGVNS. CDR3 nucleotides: TGTGCCAGCAGTGAGGCCCGGGACACCGGGGAGCTGTTTTTT. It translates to CASSEARDTGELFF.

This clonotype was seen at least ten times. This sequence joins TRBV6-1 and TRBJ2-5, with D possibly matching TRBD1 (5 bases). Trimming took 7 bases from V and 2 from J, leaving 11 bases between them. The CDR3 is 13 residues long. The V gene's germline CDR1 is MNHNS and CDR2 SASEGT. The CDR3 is CASTVGVQETQYF. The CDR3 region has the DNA TGTGCCAGCACGGTAGGGGTACAAGAGACCCAGTACTTC.

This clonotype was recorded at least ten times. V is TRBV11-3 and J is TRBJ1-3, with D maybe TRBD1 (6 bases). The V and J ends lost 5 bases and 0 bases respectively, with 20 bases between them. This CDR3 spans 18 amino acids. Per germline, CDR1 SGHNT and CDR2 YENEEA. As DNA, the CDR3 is TGTGCCAGCAGCCCGGGGGGCAGGGCTCTCCCCTCTGGAAACACCATATATTTT. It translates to CASSPGGRALPSGNTIYF.

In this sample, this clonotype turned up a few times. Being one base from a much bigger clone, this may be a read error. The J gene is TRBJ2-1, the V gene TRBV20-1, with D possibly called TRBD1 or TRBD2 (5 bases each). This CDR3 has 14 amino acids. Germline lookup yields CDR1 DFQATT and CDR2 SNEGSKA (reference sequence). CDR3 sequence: CSASGGVGYTEQFF. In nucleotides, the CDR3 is TGCAGTGCCAGTGGGGGAGTTGGGTACACTGAGCAGTTCTTC.

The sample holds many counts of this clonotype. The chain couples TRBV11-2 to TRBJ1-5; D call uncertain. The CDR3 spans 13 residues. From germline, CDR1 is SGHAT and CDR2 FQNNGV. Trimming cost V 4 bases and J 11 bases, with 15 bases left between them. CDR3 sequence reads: CASSSEPVTAQHF. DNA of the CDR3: TGTGCCAGCAGCTCAGAACCAGTGACGGCCCAGCATTTT. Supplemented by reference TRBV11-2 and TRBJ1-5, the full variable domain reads EAGVAQSPRYKIIEKRQSVAFWCNPISGHATLYWYQQILGQGPKLLIQFQNNGVVDDSQLPKDRFSAERLKGVDSTLKIQPAKLEDSAVYLCASSSEPVTAQHFGDGTRLSIL.

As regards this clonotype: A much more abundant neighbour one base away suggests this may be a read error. Here the CDR3 DNA reads TGCAGTGCTAGAGGGTCGGGCGAGCAGTCCTTC. Translating it yields CSARGSGEQSF. The chain combines TRBV20-1 with TRBJ2-7; no definite D call. Per the germline V gene, CDR1 is DFQATT and CDR2 is SNEGSKA (reference sequence). The CDR3 covers 11 residues.

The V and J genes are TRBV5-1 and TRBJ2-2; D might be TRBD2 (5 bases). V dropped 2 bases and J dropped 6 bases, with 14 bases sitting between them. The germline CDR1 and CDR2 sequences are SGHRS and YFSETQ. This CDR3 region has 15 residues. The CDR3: CASSLGRGVPGELFF. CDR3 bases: TGCGCCAGCAGCTTAGGACGGGGTGTCCCCGGGGAGCTGTTTTTT. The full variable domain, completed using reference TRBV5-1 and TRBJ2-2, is KAGVTQTPRYLIKTRGQQVTLSCSPISGHRSVSWYQQTPGQGLQFLFEYFSETQRNKGNFPGRFSGRQFSNSRSEMNVSTLELGDSALYLCASSLGRGVPGELFFGEGSRLTVL.

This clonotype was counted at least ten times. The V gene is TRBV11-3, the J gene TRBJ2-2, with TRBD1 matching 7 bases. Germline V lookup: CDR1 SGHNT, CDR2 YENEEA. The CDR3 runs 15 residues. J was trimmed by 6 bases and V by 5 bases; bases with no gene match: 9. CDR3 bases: TGTGCCAGCAGCGCCCACAGGGGTGGGGCCGGGGAGCTGTTTTTT. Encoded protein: CASSAHRGGAGELFF.

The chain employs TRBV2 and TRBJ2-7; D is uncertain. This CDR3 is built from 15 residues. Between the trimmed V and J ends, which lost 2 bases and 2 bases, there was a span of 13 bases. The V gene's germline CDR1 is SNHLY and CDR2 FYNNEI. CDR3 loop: CASSETRKKTYEQYF. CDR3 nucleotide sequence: TGTGCCAGCAGTGAAACGCGGAAGAAAACCTACGAGCAGTACTTC.

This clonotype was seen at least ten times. DNA for the CDR3: TGTGCCAGCAGTTACTCGCGGACAGGAGAAACTAACTATGGCTACACCTTC. This codes for CASSYSRTGETNYGYTF. The gene calls are TRBV6-6 and TRBJ1-2, with 7 bases identical to TRBD1. CDR3 length: 17 residues. Germline V gene lookup returns CDR1 MNHNY and CDR2 SVGAGI (reference sequence). The J segment lost 0 bases and the V segment lost 0 bases, leaving 7 bases of the junction unmatched.

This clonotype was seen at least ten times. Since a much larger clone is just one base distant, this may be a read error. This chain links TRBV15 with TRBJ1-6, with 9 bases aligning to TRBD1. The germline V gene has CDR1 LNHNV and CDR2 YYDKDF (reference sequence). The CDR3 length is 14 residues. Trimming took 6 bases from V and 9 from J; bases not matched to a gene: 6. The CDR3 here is CATRPDRGTSPLHF. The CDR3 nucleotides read TGTGCCACCAGACCCGACAGGGGGACTTCACCCCTCCACTTT.

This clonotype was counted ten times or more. The CDR3 loop is CASSLAGTSVNEQFF. The CDR3 DNA follows: TGTGCCAGCAGCCTAGCCGGGACTAGCGTCAATGAGCAGTTCTTC. The chain employs TRBV4-2 and TRBJ2-1, with 10 bases lining up with TRBD2. The CDR3 sequence is 15 residues long. Trimming took 4 bases from V and 6 from J; bases not matched to a gene: 6. Germline lookup yields CDR1 LGHNA and CDR2 YNFKEQ.

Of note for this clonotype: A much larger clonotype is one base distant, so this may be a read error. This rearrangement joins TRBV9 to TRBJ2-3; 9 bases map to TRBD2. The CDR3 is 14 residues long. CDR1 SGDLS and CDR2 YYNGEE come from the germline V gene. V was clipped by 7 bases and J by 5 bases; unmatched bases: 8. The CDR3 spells CASGHSGGGDTQYF. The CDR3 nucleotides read TGTGCCAGCGGCCATAGCGGGGGTGGAGATACGCAGTATTTT.

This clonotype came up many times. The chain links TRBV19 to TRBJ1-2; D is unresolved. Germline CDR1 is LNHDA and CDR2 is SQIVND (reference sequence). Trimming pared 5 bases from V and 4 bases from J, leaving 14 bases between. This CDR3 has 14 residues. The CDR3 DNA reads TGTGCCAGTAGTTCCCCCATTATGGGCTATGGCTACACCTTC. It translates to CASSSPIMGYGYTF.

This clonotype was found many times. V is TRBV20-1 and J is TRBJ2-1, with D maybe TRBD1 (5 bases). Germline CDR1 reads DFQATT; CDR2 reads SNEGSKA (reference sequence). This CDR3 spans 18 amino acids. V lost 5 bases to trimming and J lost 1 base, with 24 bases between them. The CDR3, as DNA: TGCAGTGCTCACCAGGGCAAAATAGACCTAGGGTCCTACAATGAGCAGTTCTTC. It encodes CSAHQGKIDLGSYNEQFF.